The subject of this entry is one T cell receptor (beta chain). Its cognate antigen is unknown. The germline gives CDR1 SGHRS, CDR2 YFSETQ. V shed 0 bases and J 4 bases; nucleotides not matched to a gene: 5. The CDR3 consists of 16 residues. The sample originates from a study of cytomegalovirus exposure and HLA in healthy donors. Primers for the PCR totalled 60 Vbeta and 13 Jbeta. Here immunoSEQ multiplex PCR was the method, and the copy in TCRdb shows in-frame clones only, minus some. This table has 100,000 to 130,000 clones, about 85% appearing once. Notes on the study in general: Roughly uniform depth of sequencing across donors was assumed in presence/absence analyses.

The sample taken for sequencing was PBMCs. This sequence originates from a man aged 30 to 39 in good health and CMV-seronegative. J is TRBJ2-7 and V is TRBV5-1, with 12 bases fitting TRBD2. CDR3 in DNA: TGCGCCAGCAGCTTGGCAACGACTAGCGGGAGTTACGAGCAGTACTTC. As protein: CASSLATTSGSYEQYF.